These 25 T cell receptor beta chains were sequenced from one sample in a study of shared clonotypes between healthy human individuals. TCRdb's copy holds only in-frame clones and misses some; the assay was immunoSEQ multiplex PCR. The sample shows about 490,000 clones, roughly 80% of them seen only once. The sequenced material came from PBMCs. The source of these receptors is a woman aged 40-49 years in good health. Some clones in this sample may be carry-over from other donors' samples.

The sample holds one count of this clone. This CDR3 is CASSIGPTNEQYF. CDR3 DNA: TGTGCCAGCAGCATAGGCCCCACTAACGAGCAGTACTTC. J is TRBJ2-7 and V is TRBV7-3; D is unresolved. The CDR3 consists of 13 residues. Trimming stripped 5 bases from V and 5 bases from J, with 13 bases between. CDR1 is SGHTA and CDR2 is FQGTGA in the germline V gene.

To note about this clone: A far larger clone is only one base removed, so a read error is likely. The chain is built from TRBV27 and TRBJ2-7; 7 nucleotides agree with TRBD1. The germline CDR1 and CDR2 sequences are MNHEY and SMNVEV (reference sequence). The CDR3 has 14 residues. The CDR3 bases are TGTGCCGGCAGTAACCGGGACAGTCCCTACGAGCAGTACTTC. Translated, it gives CAGSNRDSPYEQYF.

As for this clone: This may arise from a read error, as a much more abundant clone is one base away. The DNA for the CDR3 is TGCGCCGGCAAAAGGGACAGATCCTACAATGAGCAGTTCTTC. Amino acid sequence: CAGKRDRSYNEQFF. The V call is TRBV10-2, the J call TRBJ2-1, with 7 bases aligning to TRBD1. The CDR3 covers 14 residues. Germline-derived CDR1 and CDR2 are WSHSY and SAAADI. Unmatched junction bases numbered 8, after V lost 11 bases and J lost 1 base.

CDR3 coding DNA: TGTGCCAGCAGTTTCCAGGACAGGGGTCGTCAGCCCCAGCATTTT. It yields the protein CASSFQDRGRQPQHF. This sequence joins TRBV28 and TRBJ1-5; TRBD1 agrees at 9 bases. CDR1 and CDR2 (germline): MDHEN, SYDVKM. Trimming removed 3 bases from V and 6 bases from J; junction bases left unmatched: 6. This CDR3 is 15 amino acids long.

This sequence joins TRBV30 and TRBJ1-2; D may be TRBD1 (6 bases). The CDR3 has 15 residues. The V gene's germline CDR1 is GTSNPN and CDR2 SVGIG (reference sequence). V gave up 0 bases and J gave up 1 base, with 12 bases separating them. Written as DNA, the CDR3 is TGTGCCTGGAGTGTAGGTAGGGGGAGTAACTATGGCTACACCTTC. Translated, it gives CAWSVGRGSNYGYTF.

The genes are TRBV19 and TRBJ1-5; D may be TRBD1 (5 bases). Germline V gives CDR1 LNHDA, CDR2 SQIVND (reference sequence). The CDR3 length is 14 residues. Trimming removed 3 bases at V and 6 bases at J, with 12 bases between. The CDR3, as DNA: TGTGCCAGTAGTATGAGTGGGGGTTTTCAGCCCCAGCATTTT. Residues: CASSMSGGFQPQHF.

The chain is built from TRBV7-9 and TRBJ2-7; 10 bases line up with TRBD2. Trimming at V came to 4 bases and at J to 2 bases, leaving 14 bases not matched to a gene. The CDR3 is 18 residues long. Germline loops: CDR1 SEHNR, CDR2 FQNEAQ (reference sequence). The CDR3 loop is CASSSHRKTSGKTYEQYF. DNA of the CDR3: TGTGCCAGCAGCTCGCACAGAAAAACTAGCGGGAAAACCTACGAGCAGTACTTC.

This rearrangement joins TRBV30 to TRBJ2-2, with D perhaps matching TRBD1 (6 bases). CDR1 and CDR2 (germline): GTSNPN, SVGIG (reference sequence). The CDR3 length is 13 residues. With 5 bases removed from V and 7 bases from J, the gap between germline ends came to 14 bases. In DNA form, the CDR3 reads TGTGCCTGGGGCTGGGGGCGTTTCGGGGAGCTGTTTTTT. Its translation: CAWGWGRFGELFF.

CDR3 protein: CASSATAVNSGANVLTF. CDR3 coding DNA: TGTGCCAGCAGCGCGACAGCGGTAAACTCTGGGGCCAACGTCCTGACTTTC. The chain has TRBV5-4 and TRBJ2-6; D tentatively fits TRBD1 or TRBD2 (5 bases each). Trimming removed 4 bases from V and 0 bases from J, with 14 bases in between. The V gene's germline CDR1 is SGHNT and CDR2 YYREEE (reference sequence). CDR3 length equals 17 residues.

The rearrangement joins TRBV6-1 to TRBJ2-7; D gene uncertain. With 5 bases removed from V and 2 bases from J, the gap between germline ends came to 10 bases. The CDR3 runs to 13 residues. Germline-derived CDR1 and CDR2 are MNHNS and SASEGT. CDR3: CASSYTATYEQYF. In DNA, the CDR3 is TGTGCCAGCAGTTATACGGCGACCTACGAGCAGTACTTC.

The gene calls are TRBV5-4 and TRBJ1-1, with D possibly matching TRBD1 (5 bases). CDR1 and CDR2 from the germline V gene are SGHNT and YYREEE (reference sequence). V gave up 4 bases and J gave up 0 bases, with 10 bases separating them. This CDR3 comprises 14 residues. The CDR3 loop reads CASSARVMNTEAFF. The DNA of the CDR3 is TGTGCCAGCAGCGCCAGGGTTATGAACACTGAAGCTTTCTTT.

This rearrangement joins TRBV10-3 to TRBJ2-3, with a weak D call TRBD2 (6 bases). Germline V gene data show CDR1 as ENHRY and CDR2 as SYGVKD. The CDR3 sequence is 16 residues long. V was clipped by 0 bases and J by 3 bases, with 13 bases between them. CDR3 nucleotide sequence: TGTGCCATCAGTGAGTCCCCGACCCGGGGGACAGATACGCAGTATTTT. The encoded protein is CAISESPTRGTDTQYF.

In its sample, this clone was seen once. At one of its ends the junction is not consistent with the germline gene, which may arise from a read error. This same CDR3 is encoded by further DNA sequences in the sample. Here the CDR3 reads CASSPSGADTWGAFF. The CDR3 DNA follows: TGTGCCAGCAGCCCTTCAGGCGCAGACACTTGGGGAGCTTTTTTT. The V and J genes are TRBV11-2 and TRBJ1-1; the D is unclear. This CDR3 has 15 residues. Germline loops: CDR1 SGHAT, CDR2 FQNNGV.

This rearrangement joins TRBV7-9 to TRBJ2-5; 8 bases align to TRBD2. The CDR3 runs 15 residues. Per germline, CDR1 SEHNR and CDR2 FQNEAQ (reference sequence). With V trimmed by 3 bases and J by 2 bases, 5 bases remained unmatched. CDR3 in amino acids: CASSFRREAQETQYF. In DNA, the CDR3 is TGTGCCAGCAGCTTCCGGCGGGAGGCTCAAGAGACCCAGTACTTC.

The chain carries TRBV5-8 and TRBJ2-2; D ambiguous. The CDR3 is 13 amino acids. With 7 bases removed from V and 6 bases from J, the gap between germline ends came to 13 bases. Germline V gene sequence: CDR1 SGHTS, CDR2 YDEGEE. The CDR3 sequence is CASLKTRAGELFF. The CDR3 bases are TGTGCCAGCCTCAAGACGAGAGCCGGGGAGCTGTTTTTT.

Note on this clone: A single base separates this from a much larger clone, so it may be a read error. The gene calls are TRBV6-1 and TRBJ2-5; tentative D call: TRBD1 (6 bases). The CDR3 runs 15 residues. Germline V CDR1 and CDR2: MNHNS, SASEGT. V lost 11 bases and J 2 bases, leaving 21 bases between the germline ends. The CDR3 DNA follows: TGTGCCGTCAGGCCCCGAATAGGGGGACAAGAGACCCAGTACTTC. Translation: CAVRPRIGGQETQYF.

This chain uses TRBV4-3 with TRBJ2-1; 7 nucleotides match TRBD1. With 0 bases clipped from V and 3 bases from J, the junction kept 14 bases outside the gene matches. The CDR3 totals 19 residues. Germline lookup yields CDR1 LGHNA and CDR2 YSLEER. DNA of the CDR3: TGCGCCAGCAGCCAAGATACTCGTGGGTCGCAGGGGGTCTACAATGAGCAGTTCTTC. Protein product: CASSQDTRGSQGVYNEQFF.

The V call is TRBV19, the J call TRBJ2-5; 7 bases agree with TRBD1. Looked up from germline, CDR1 is LNHDA and CDR2 is SQIVND (reference sequence). After removal of 4 bases from V and 1 base from J, the junction contained 3 bases not matched to a gene. The CDR3 is made up of 14 amino acids. The CDR3 DNA is TGTGCCAGTAGTAAGGGGGACAGCCAAGAGACCCAGTACTTC. Its protein product is CASSKGDSQETQYF.

This clone was picked up a small number of times. V is TRBV28 and J is TRBJ2-7; D not resolved. The CDR3 loop spans 11 amino acids. The V end was cut by 7 bases, the J end by 3 bases, with 7 bases between. Looked up from germline, CDR1 is MDHEN and CDR2 is SYDVKM. CDR3 loop: CASTGLYEQYF. In DNA form, the CDR3 reads TGTGCCAGCACCGGGCTCTACGAGCAGTACTTC. The entire variable domain, with the rest obtained from reference TRBV28 and TRBJ2-7, is as follows: DVKVTQSSRYLVKRTGEKVFLECVQDMDHENMFWYRQDPGLGLRLIYFSYDVKMKEKGDIPEGYSVSREKKERFSLILESASTNQTSMYLCASTGLYEQYFGPGTRLTVT.

The chain uses TRBV6-6 and TRBJ1-2; TRBD1 aligns across 8 bases. Germline V gene sequence: CDR1 MNHNY, CDR2 SVGAGI (reference sequence). The CDR3 length is 13 residues. V gave up 8 bases and J gave up 3 bases; unmatched junction bases: 5. CDR3 bases: TGTGCCAGCGGACAGGGTGGCTACTATGGCTACACCTTC. Protein: CASGQGGYYGYTF.

The chain is built from TRBV6-4 and TRBJ1-5; tentatively, D is TRBD1 (5 bases). The CDR3 runs 15 residues. V was cut by 9 bases and J by 3 bases, with 18 bases left in between. Germline V gene data show CDR1 as MRHNA and CDR2 as SNTAGT. CDR3: CARKRRLGDNQPQHF. The CDR3 bases are TGTGCCAGAAAACGACGGCTAGGGGACAATCAGCCCCAGCATTTT.

CDR3 nucleotide sequence: TGCAGCGTGGCCGTGGGCGACGGTGAAAAACTGTTTTTT. Protein product: CSVAVGDGEKLFF. V usage is TRBV29-1 and J usage is TRBJ1-4; no reliable D call. The V end was cut by 6 bases, the J end by 7 bases, with 15 bases between. In germline, CDR1 is SQVTM, CDR2 ANQGSEA. The CDR3 has 13 residues.

The chain couples TRBV14 to TRBJ2-3, with 13 bases fitting TRBD2. Per germline, CDR1 SGHDN and CDR2 FVKESK. The CDR3 is 16 residues long. J gave up 3 bases and V 4 bases, and 4 bases lay outside the gene matches. CDR3 loop: CASSLTSGRMTDTQYF. The CDR3 DNA follows: TGTGCCAGCAGCCTGACTAGCGGGAGGATGACAGATACGCAGTATTTT. The full variable domain, its missing parts supplied by reference TRBV14 and TRBJ2-3, is EAGVTQFPSHSVIEKGQTVTLRCDPISGHDNLYWYRRVMGKEIKFLLHFVKESKQDESGMPNNRFLAERTGGTYSTLKVQPAELEDSGVYFCASSLTSGRMTDTQYFGPGTRLTVL.

The rearrangement uses TRBV6-6 and TRBJ1-2, with 10 positions matching TRBD1. CDR1 is MNHNY and CDR2 is SVGAGI in the germline V gene (reference sequence). Trimming removed 6 bases from V and 3 bases from J; junction bases left unmatched: 7. The CDR3 length is 15 residues. DNA for the CDR3: TGTGCCAGCAGCCCCTCCGGACAGGGGGACTATGGCTACACCTTC. It yields the protein CASSPSGQGDYGYTF.

On this clone itself: A far bigger clonotype differs at one base, so this is likely a read error. Other nucleotide sequences in the sample specify the same CDR3. This chain connects TRBV9 to TRBJ1-4; a weak D match, TRBD1 (5 bases). Between the trimmed V and J ends, which lost 1 base and 2 bases, there was a span of 9 bases. This CDR3 has 15 amino acids. Germline CDR1 is SGDLS and CDR2 is YYNGEE. The CDR3: CASSVYGATNEKLFF. The CDR3 DNA follows: TGTGCCAGCAGCGTATACGGGGCGACTAATGAAAAACTGTTTTTT. Full variable domain (missing parts from reference TRBV9 and TRBJ1-4): DSGVTQTPKHLITATGQRVTLRCSPRSGDLSVYWYQQSLDQGLQFLIQYYNGEERAKGNILERFSAQQFPDLHSELNLSSLELGDSALYFCASSVYGATNEKLFFGSGTQLSVL.